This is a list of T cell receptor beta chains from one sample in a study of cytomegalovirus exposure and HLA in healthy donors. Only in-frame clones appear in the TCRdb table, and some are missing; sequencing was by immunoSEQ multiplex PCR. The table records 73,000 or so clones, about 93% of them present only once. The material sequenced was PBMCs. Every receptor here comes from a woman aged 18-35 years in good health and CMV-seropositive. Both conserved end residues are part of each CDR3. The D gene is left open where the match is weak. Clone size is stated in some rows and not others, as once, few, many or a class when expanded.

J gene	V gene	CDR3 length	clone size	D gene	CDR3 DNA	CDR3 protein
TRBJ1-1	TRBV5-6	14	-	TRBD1	TGTGCCAGCAGCTTATATTACAGGGGCACTGAAGCTTTCTTT	CASSLYYRGTEAFF
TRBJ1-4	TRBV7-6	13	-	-	TGTGCCAGCAGCTTATATACGGGTGAAAAACTGTTTTTT	CASSLYTGEKLFF
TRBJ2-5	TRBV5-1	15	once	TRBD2	TGCGCCAGCAGCTTGGCTGGGGGGGTCCAAGAGACCCAGTACTTC	CASSLAGGVQETQYF
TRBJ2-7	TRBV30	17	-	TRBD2	TGTGCCTGGAGCAGAATTGGGCGGGGACTAGCGGTCTACGAGCAGTACTTC	CAWSRIGRGLAVYEQYF
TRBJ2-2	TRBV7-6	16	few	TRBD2	TGTGCCAGCAGTTTAGCGGGAGCGGTTAACACCGGGGAGCTGTTTTTT	CASSLAGAVNTGELFF
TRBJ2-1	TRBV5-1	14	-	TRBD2	TGCGCCAGCAGCTCTAGCGGGGGCTACAATGAGCAGTTCTTC	CASSSSGGYNEQFF
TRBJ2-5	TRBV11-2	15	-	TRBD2	TGTGCCAGCAGCTTAGGTAGTCTAGCGGGGCTGTCCCAGTACTTC	CASSLGSLAGLSQYF
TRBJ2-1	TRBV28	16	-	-	TGTGCCAGCAGTTCAAGAGGGACAAGCTCCTACAATGAGCAGTTCTTC	CASSSRGTSSYNEQFF
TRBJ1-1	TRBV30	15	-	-	TGTGCCTGGAGGAAAAAAACAGGGACGGGCACTGAAGCTTTCTTT	CAWRKKTGTGTEAFF
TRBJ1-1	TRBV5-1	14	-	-	TGCGCCAGCAGCTCCCGAGGCATGAACACTGAAGCTTTCTTT	CASSSRGMNTEAFF
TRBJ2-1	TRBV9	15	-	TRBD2	TGTGCCAGCAGCGACATAGCGGGGTTGATCAATGAGCAGTTCTTC	CASSDIAGLINEQFF
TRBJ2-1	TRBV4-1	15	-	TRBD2	TGCGCCAGCAGCCGCTCTAGCGGGGAATACAATGAGCAGTTCTTC	CASSRSSGEYNEQFF
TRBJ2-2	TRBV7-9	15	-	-	TGTGCCAGCAGCCTATCCGACAGGTTCACCGGGGAGCTGTTTTTT	CASSLSDRFTGELFF
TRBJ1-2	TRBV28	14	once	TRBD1	TGTGCCAGCAGTTACCGGGACAGGGGTTTTGGCTACACCTTC	CASSYRDRGFGYTF
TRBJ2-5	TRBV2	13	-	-	TGTGCCAGCAGCAGGGACACGGGAGAGACCCAGTACTTC	CASSRDTGETQYF
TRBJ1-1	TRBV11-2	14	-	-	TGTGCCAGCAGCTTAGGACAGATGAACACTGAAGCTTTCTTT	CASSLGQMNTEAFF
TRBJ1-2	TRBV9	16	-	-	TGTGCCAGCAGCGTAAGCCCTGTCCCTCCTAACTATGGCTACACCTTC	CASSVSPVPPNYGYTF
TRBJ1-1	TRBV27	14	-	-	TGTGCCAGCAGTTTTGCGGGTTCGAACACTGAAGCTTTCTTT	CASSFAGSNTEAFF
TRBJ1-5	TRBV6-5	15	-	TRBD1	TGTGCCAGCAGCGACCTCGGACAGGGCAATCAGCCCCAGCATTTT	CASSDLGQGNQPQHF
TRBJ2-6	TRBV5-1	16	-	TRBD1	TGCGCCAGCAGCTTGGACAGGGGGGCTGGGGCCAACGTCCTGACTTTC	CASSLDRGAGANVLTF
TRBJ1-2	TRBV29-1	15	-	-	TGCAGCGGGGGGGATGGACGGACAAGCAACTATGGCTACACCTTC	CSGGDGRTSNYGYTF
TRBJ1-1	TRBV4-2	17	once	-	TGTGCCAGCAGCCAAGATACGGCTCATGACAGATTGGATAGAGCTTTCTTT	CASSQDTAHDRLDRAFF
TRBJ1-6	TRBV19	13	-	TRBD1	TGTGCCAGTAGCCATCAGGGGGATTCACCCCTCCACTTT	CASSHQGDSPLHF
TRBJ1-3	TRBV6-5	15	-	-	TGTGCCAGCAGTTACGGGCAGGGCTCTGGAAACACCATATATTTT	CASSYGQGSGNTIYF
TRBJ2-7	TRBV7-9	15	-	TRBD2	TGTGCCAGCAGCGATACTAGCGGGAGCTCCTACGAGCAGTACTTC	CASSDTSGSSYEQYF
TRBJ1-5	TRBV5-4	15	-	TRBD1	TGTGCCAGCAGCCCTGGGACAGGGGGCAATCAGCCCCAGCATTTT	CASSPGTGGNQPQHF
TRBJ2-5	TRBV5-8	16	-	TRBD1	TGTGCCAGCAGTTCAGGGACAGGACGCTATCAAGAGACCCAGTACTTC	CASSSGTGRYQETQYF
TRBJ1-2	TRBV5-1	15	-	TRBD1	TGCGCCAGCAGCTTAATGACAGGGTCTGGTTTTGGCTACACCTTC	CASSLMTGSGFGYTF
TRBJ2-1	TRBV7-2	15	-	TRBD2	TGTGCCAGCATGCAGCGGGGGGGACGTTACAATGAGCAGTTCTTC	CASMQRGGRYNEQFF
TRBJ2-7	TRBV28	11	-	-	TGTGCCAGCACCCAGAACTACGAGCAGTACTTC	CASTQNYEQYF
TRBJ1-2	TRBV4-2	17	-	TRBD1	TGTGCCAGCAGCCAAGGGGTACGGGACAGTCGTTTCTATGGCTACACCTTC	CASSQGVRDSRFYGYTF
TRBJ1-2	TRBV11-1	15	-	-	TGTGCCAGCAGCTTAGATCCAACAGAAGCCTATGGCTACACCTTC	CASSLDPTEAYGYTF
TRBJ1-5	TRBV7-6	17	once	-	TGTGCCAGCAGCTTAGAGAGCGGGACACTTAGCAATCAGCCCCAGCATTTT	CASSLESGTLSNQPQHF
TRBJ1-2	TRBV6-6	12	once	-	TGTGCCAGCAGTTATCAGGGTGGCGGCTACACCTTC	CASSYQGGGYTF
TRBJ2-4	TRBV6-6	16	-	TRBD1	TGTGCCAGCAGTTCCGGGGATAGGACAGGGTCAAACATTCAGTACTTC	CASSSGDRTGSNIQYF
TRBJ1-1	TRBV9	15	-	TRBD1	TGTGCCAGCACCCGGGACAGAGGAGGGAACACTGAAGCTTTCTTT	CASTRDRGGNTEAFF
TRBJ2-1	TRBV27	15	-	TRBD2	TGTGCCAGCAGTTTAGGGACTAGCGGGAAAAATGAGCAGTTCTTC	CASSLGTSGKNEQFF
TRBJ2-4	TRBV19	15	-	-	TGTGCCAGTAAGGACAGCGGTAGTACCAAAAACATTCAGTACTTC	CASKDSGSTKNIQYF
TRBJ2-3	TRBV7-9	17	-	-	TGTGCCAGCAGCCCTCTCCCCGGGCTGGACTTGGCAGATACGCAGTATTTT	CASSPLPGLDLADTQYF
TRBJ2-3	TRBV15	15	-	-	TGTGCCACCAGCCGACGGGTCTCGAACACAGATACGCAGTATTTT	CATSRRVSNTDTQYF
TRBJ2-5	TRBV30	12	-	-	TGTGCCTTAAACGGGGGATTGGAGACCCAGTACTTC	CALNGGLETQYF
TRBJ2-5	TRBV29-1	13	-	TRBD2	TGCAGCGTCGTCAGCTCGGGGGGGAAGACCCAGTACTTC	CSVVSSGGKTQYF
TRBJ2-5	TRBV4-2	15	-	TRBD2	TGTGCCAGCAGCCAAATAGCGGGCATAGGTGAGACCCAGTACTTC	CASSQIAGIGETQYF
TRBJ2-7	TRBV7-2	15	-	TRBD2	TGTGCCAGCAGCTTGGACGGGACTAGATTCTACGAGCAGTACTTC	CASSLDGTRFYEQYF
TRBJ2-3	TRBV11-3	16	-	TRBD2	TGTGCCAGCAGCTTTATAGACGACGGGAGGCCAGATACGCAGTATTTT	CASSFIDDGRPDTQYF
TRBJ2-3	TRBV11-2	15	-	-	TGTGCCAGCAGCTCCCGGACAGTTAGCACAGATACGCAGTATTTT	CASSSRTVSTDTQYF
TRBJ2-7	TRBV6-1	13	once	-	TGTGCCAGCAGTGAAACACGGGACTACGAGCAGTACTTC	CASSETRDYEQYF
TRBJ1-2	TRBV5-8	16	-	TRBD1	TGTGCCAGCAGCCCGGAGGAGCAGGGGGTGTACTATGGCTACACCTTC	CASSPEEQGVYYGYTF